This TCR beta chain was found in a study of cytomegalovirus exposure and HLA in healthy donors. General study results and limits: Researchers left out some V segments, among them TRBV6-2 and TRBV6-3, as indistinguishable. There were over 150 TCR beta chains listed as cytomegalovirus-associated. Productive status was seen about 87% or about 30% of the time for most TCR beta V segments in an earlier analysis. Among TCR sequences, most were rare, though some public TCRs appeared in many donors.

On this clone: Its target is not known.

Vbeta (60) and Jbeta (13) primers were used in the PCR. Assay: immunoSEQ multiplex PCR; the TCRdb copy retains only in-frame clones and omits some. The profile shows some 200,000 clones, around 89% of them singletons. This CDR3 is 13 amino acids long. Looked up from germline, CDR1 is SGHNT and CDR2 is YYREEE (reference sequence). With 9 bases clipped from V and 0 bases from J, the junction kept 6 bases outside the gene matches. Sequenced input: PBMCs. The receptor was derived from a woman between 18 and 30 years old in good health and CMV-seronegative. V usage is TRBV5-4 and J usage is TRBJ2-7; 7 bases fit TRBD1. This chain's CDR3 is CATETGNSYEQYF. In DNA form, the CDR3 reads TGTGCCACCGAGACAGGGAACTCCTACGAGCAGTACTTC.